This T cell receptor beta chain was obtained from a study of Ad26.COV2.S vaccination and SARS-CoV-2 variants. About the research overall: The trial was COV1001 and the donor's arm was Ad26.COV2.S. Dosing was one shot or two shots 56 days apart.

The CDR3 runs to 13 residues. The J segment lost 10 bases and the V segment lost 5 bases, leaving 1 base of the junction unmatched. Treatment given: 15 to 20 received Ad26.COV2.S at low or high dose, single or two shots; about 5 received placebo; per-sample allocation not given. Day 63 following the first vaccine or placebo injection was when the samples were taken. Vaccination employed an Ad26 vector expressing the Wuhan-strain SARS-CoV-2 spike. In this sample, this clone turned up once. Method: immunoSEQ multiplex PCR; TCRdb's copy keeps in-frame clones and lacks some. Of some 410,000 clones listed, 80% to 95% are singletons.

The V call is TRBV12-3 or TRBV12-4, the J call TRBJ2-1; TRBD2 agrees at 14 bases. The sequencing used peripheral blood, collected in a trial of Ad26.COV2.S vaccine versus placebo. The receptor comes from a person between 18 and 60 years old who received the Ad26.COV2.S COVID-19 vaccine or a placebo. As DNA, the CDR3 is TGTGCCAGCAGTCGACTAGCGGGGGGGGAGCAGTTCTTC. It specifies CASSRLAGGEQFF.